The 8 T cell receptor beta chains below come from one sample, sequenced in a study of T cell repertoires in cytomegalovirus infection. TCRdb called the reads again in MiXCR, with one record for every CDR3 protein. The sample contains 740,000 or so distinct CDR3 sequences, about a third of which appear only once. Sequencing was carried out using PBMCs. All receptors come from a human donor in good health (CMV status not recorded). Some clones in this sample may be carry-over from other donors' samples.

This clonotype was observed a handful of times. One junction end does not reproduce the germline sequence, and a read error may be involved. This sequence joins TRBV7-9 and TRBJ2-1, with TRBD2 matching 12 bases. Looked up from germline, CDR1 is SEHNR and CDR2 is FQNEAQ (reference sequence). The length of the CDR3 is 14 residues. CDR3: CASSLAGGPSEQFF. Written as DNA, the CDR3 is TGTGCCAGCAGCCTAGCGGGGGGGCCTTCTGAGCAGTTCTTC.

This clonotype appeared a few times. The chain's CDR3 is CASSYDGDYGYTF. The CDR3 bases are TGTGCCAGCAGTTACGACGGAGACTATGGCTACACCTTC. V is TRBV6-1 and J is TRBJ1-2; D gene unclear. The V gene lost 5 bases and the J gene lost 3 bases, with 10 bases spanning the gap. CDR1 is MNHNS, CDR2 SASEGT, per germline. The CDR3 totals 13 residues.

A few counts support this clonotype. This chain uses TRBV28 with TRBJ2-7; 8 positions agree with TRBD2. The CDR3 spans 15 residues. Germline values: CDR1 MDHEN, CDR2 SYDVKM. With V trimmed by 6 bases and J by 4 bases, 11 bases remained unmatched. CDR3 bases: TGTGCCAGCAGCTTGGGGGGGACTAGAATATACGAGCAGTACTTC. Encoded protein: CASSLGGTRIYEQYF.

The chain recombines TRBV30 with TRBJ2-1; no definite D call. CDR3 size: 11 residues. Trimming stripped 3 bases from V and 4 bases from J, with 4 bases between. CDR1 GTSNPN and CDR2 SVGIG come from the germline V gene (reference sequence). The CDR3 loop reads CAWRGYNEQFF. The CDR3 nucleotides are TGTGCCTGGAGAGGGTACAATGAGCAGTTCTTC. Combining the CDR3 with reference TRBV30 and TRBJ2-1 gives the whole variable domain SQTIHQWPATLVQPVGSPLSLECTVEGTSNPNLYWYRQAAGRGLQLLFYSVGIGQISSEVPQNLSASRPQDRQFILSSKKLLLSDSGFYLCAWRGYNEQFFGPGTRLTVL.

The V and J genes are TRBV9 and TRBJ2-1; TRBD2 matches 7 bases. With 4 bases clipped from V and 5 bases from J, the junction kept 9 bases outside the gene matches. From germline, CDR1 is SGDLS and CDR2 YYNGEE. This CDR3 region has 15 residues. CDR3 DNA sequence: TGTGCCAGCAGCTCGGACGTGGGAGGGAACAATGAGCAGTTCTTC. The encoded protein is CASSSDVGGNNEQFF.

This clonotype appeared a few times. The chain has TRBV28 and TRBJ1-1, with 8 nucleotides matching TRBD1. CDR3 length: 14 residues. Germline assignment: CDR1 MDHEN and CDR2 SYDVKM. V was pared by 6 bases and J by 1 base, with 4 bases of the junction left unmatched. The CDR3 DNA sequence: TGTGCCAGCAGGCGGGACAGGAGGAACACTGAAGCTTTCTTT. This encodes CASRRDRRNTEAFF.

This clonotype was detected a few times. CDR3 sequence: CASSLVAGTGHREGSNTQYF. The CDR3 coding sequence is TGTGCCAGCAGTTTGGTGGCCGGGACAGGGCATAGGGAGGGGTCAAATACGCAGTATTTT. The rearrangement links TRBV12-3 or TRBV12-4 to TRBJ2-3; 9 positions match TRBD1. This CDR3 contains 20 residues. The J segment lost 7 bases and the V segment lost 3 bases, leaving 23 bases of the junction unmatched.

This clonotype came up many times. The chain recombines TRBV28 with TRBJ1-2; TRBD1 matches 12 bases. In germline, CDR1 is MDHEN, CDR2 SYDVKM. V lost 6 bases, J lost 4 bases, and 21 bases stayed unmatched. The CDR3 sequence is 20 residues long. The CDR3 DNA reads TGTGCCAGCAGGCATCACCTAGCCCGGGACAGGGGGCTCCTAGGCTATGGCTACACCTTC. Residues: CASRHHLARDRGLLGYGYTF.